The rows below give T cell receptor beta chains drawn from one sample of a study of blood T cell repertoires in COVID-19. Assay: immunoSEQ multiplex PCR; the TCRdb copy retains only in-frame clones and omits some. There are some 62,000 clones in the sample; 75% to 90% occur only once, and 15% to 20% lies in the top ten. Specimen: peripheral blood. These receptors were obtained from an older woman with COVID-19, enrolled during active disease. The conserved cysteine and the conserved F or W are not part of the CDR3 here. Size is omitted from some rows. Given values are once, few, many or a class for expanded clones.

cdr3_aa: ASSLDREPDTQY
clone_size: once
j_call: TRBJ2-3
v_call: TRBV18

cdr3_aa: ASSWGAGANVLT
clone_size: once
j_call: TRBJ2-6
v_call: TRBV5-1

cdr3_aa: ATRGRRGPTEAF
clone_size: few
j_call: TRBJ1-1
v_call: TRBV6-5

cdr3_aa: ASSQGVAGRSTDTQY
clone_size: .
j_call: TRBJ2-3
v_call: TRBV4-1

cdr3_aa: ASSLSSGNADTQY
clone_size: .
j_call: TRBJ2-3
v_call: TRBV19

cdr3_aa: ASSVGGREQY
clone_size: .
j_call: TRBJ2-7
v_call: TRBV9

cdr3_aa: ASSLDGQPQH
clone_size: .
j_call: TRBJ1-5
v_call: TRBV5-4

cdr3_aa: ASTKTSGNTGELF
clone_size: .
j_call: TRBJ2-2
v_call: TRBV9

cdr3_aa: ASSAVVLAVNTGELF
clone_size: .
j_call: TRBJ2-2
v_call: TRBV7-2

cdr3_aa: ASSSTSRHQSSYEQY
clone_size: .
j_call: TRBJ2-7
v_call: TRBV7-9

cdr3_aa: ASSQDRLHNSPLH
clone_size: .
j_call: TRBJ1-6
v_call: TRBV4-3

cdr3_aa: ASRGQGNSNQPQH
clone_size: .
j_call: TRBJ1-5
v_call: TRBV19

cdr3_aa: AWTQGQVYGYT
clone_size: .
j_call: TRBJ1-2
v_call: TRBV30

cdr3_aa: ASSLRGPGNTIY
clone_size: .
j_call: TRBJ1-3
v_call: TRBV5-1

cdr3_aa: ASSMGLTGADTQY
clone_size: .
j_call: TRBJ2-3
v_call: TRBV28

cdr3_aa: ASSYRGQAGGYT
clone_size: .
j_call: TRBJ1-2
v_call: TRBV6-6

cdr3_aa: ASSPNLETQY
clone_size: .
j_call: TRBJ2-5
v_call: TRBV3-1/TRBV3-2

cdr3_aa: ASSIGLYNEQF
clone_size: .
j_call: TRBJ2-1
v_call: TRBV19

cdr3_aa: ASSHESLAGNYEQY
clone_size: .
j_call: TRBJ2-7
v_call: TRBV14

cdr3_aa: ASSPETGISNQPQH
clone_size: .
j_call: TRBJ1-5
v_call: TRBV27

cdr3_aa: ASSRAGVPDTQY
clone_size: once
j_call: TRBJ2-3
v_call: TRBV5-6

cdr3_aa: ATSRDGGGAQY
clone_size: once
j_call: TRBJ2-5
v_call: TRBV15

cdr3_aa: ASSSRAGGLGTGELF
clone_size: .
j_call: TRBJ2-2
v_call: TRBV27

cdr3_aa: ASSLLTSGEAF
clone_size: once
j_call: TRBJ1-1
v_call: TRBV18

cdr3_aa: ASSVGGGGNIQY
clone_size: .
j_call: TRBJ2-4
v_call: TRBV9

cdr3_aa: ATSDPREASNQPQH
clone_size: .
j_call: TRBJ1-5
v_call: TRBV24-1

cdr3_aa: ASSRDSGETQY
clone_size: .
j_call: TRBJ2-5
v_call: TRBV6-5

cdr3_aa: ASRPSAPFGGPQH
clone_size: .
j_call: TRBJ1-5
v_call: TRBV28

cdr3_aa: ASSVVGGEQY
clone_size: .
j_call: TRBJ2-7
v_call: TRBV9

cdr3_aa: AWSRSGSSYEQY
clone_size: .
j_call: TRBJ2-7
v_call: TRBV30

cdr3_aa: ASSYLGEFGNIQY
clone_size: .
j_call: TRBJ2-4
v_call: TRBV6-5

cdr3_aa: ASSYEGARTGELF
clone_size: .
j_call: TRBJ2-2
v_call: TRBV6-2/TRBV6-3

cdr3_aa: ASKTGGFSGEQY
clone_size: .
j_call: TRBJ2-7
v_call: TRBV2

cdr3_aa: ASSQGGPGTPYNEQF
clone_size: .
j_call: TRBJ2-1
v_call: TRBV4-2

cdr3_aa: ASSLDRGYGYT
clone_size: .
j_call: TRBJ1-2
v_call: TRBV5-1

cdr3_aa: ASRGSGISTDTQY
clone_size: .
j_call: TRBJ2-3
v_call: TRBV2